The rows below give T cell receptor beta chains drawn from one sample of a study of blood T cell repertoires in COVID-19. Using immunoSEQ multiplex PCR, the repertoire was profiled, and TCRdb retains in-frame clones only, with some absent. Counted here are tens of thousands of clones, approximately 83% occurring once; the ten biggest clones make up about 10%. The sequencing sample was made of peripheral blood. The receptors were gathered from a human donor in a cohort sampled during active COVID-19. CDR3s include the opening cysteine and the closing phenylalanine or tryptophan. Fields, in order: V gene, D gene, J gene, clone size, CDR3 protein, CDR3 DNA. The D gene is left open where the match is weak. Not every row has a clone size; where given, it reads once, few, many or a size class.

TRBV6-5,NA,TRBJ1-1,NA,CASILQGNTEAFF,TGTGCCAGCATCCTACAGGGGAACACTGAAGCTTTCTTT
TRBV28,NA,TRBJ1-2,NA,CATRYYGYTF,TGTGCCACCCGGTACTATGGCTACACCTTC
TRBV28,NA,TRBJ1-1,NA,CASSLMSTEAFF,TGTGCCAGCAGTCTAATGAGCACTGAAGCTTTCTTT
TRBV29-1,NA,TRBJ1-1,NA,CSAGGGSMNTEAFF,TGCAGCGCCGGGGGGGGCAGCATGAACACTGAAGCTTTCTTT
TRBV5-4,TRBD1,TRBJ2-3,NA,CASSRWDRGLRTDTQYF,TGTGCCAGCAGCCGCTGGGACAGGGGGCTTAGGACAGATACGCAGTATTTT
TRBV5-1,TRBD1,TRBJ2-2,NA,CASSPRQGLAGELFF,TGCGCCAGCAGCCCTAGACAGGGGTTGGCCGGGGAGCTGTTTTTT
TRBV28,TRBD1,TRBJ1-5,NA,CAERGQGLEPQHF,TGTGCCGAACGGGGACAGGGTTTGGAGCCCCAGCATTTT
TRBV9,NA,TRBJ2-5,once,CASSAQGLRRRAQETQYF,TGTGCCAGCAGCGCTCAGGGGTTACGGCGACGCGCACAAGAGACCCAGTACTTC
TRBV30,NA,TRBJ2-1,NA,CAWSVDWPGEQFF,TGTGCCTGGAGTGTTGATTGGCCGGGGGAGCAGTTCTTC
TRBV19,TRBD2,TRBJ2-1,NA,CASSITSGREQFF,TGTGCCAGTAGTATTACTAGCGGGAGGGAGCAGTTCTTC
TRBV10-3,TRBD1,TRBJ1-6,many,CAISEGRGDRGPSPLHF,TGTGCCATCAGTGAAGGAAGGGGGGACAGGGGCCCTTCACCCCTCCACTTT
TRBV2,TRBD1,TRBJ1-4,NA,CASRQGINEKLFF,TGTGCCAGCAGACAGGGGATTAATGAAAAACTGTTTTTT
TRBV18,TRBD2,TRBJ2-3,once,CASSPRLAGGGDTQYF,TGTGCCAGCTCACCTCGACTAGCGGGAGGGGGAGATACGCAGTATTTT
TRBV2,TRBD2,TRBJ2-1,NA,CASGRREGLYEQFF,TGTGCCAGCGGGCGTAGGGAGGGTCTCTATGAGCAGTTCTTC
TRBV15,NA,TRBJ1-2,NA,CATSRSGDGYTF,TGTGCCACCAGCAGATCAGGTGATGGCTACACCTTC
TRBV5-1,NA,TRBJ2-1,NA,CASSTGGSSYNEQFF,TGCGCCAGCAGCACTGGTGGGAGCTCCTACAATGAGCAGTTCTTC
TRBV20-1,TRBD1,TRBJ2-5,NA,CSASSPAGGGGRETQYF,TGCAGTGCTAGTTCCCCGGCAGGGGGCGGTGGGAGAGAGACCCAGTACTTC
TRBV10-1,TRBD1,TRBJ1-2,NA,CASSRGDSSYGYTF,TGCGCCAGCAGCCGCGGGGACAGCTCCTATGGCTACACCTTC
TRBV28,NA,TRBJ2-7,NA,CASSSRGGYSYEQYF,TGTGCCAGCAGTTCCCGGGGAGGTTACTCCTACGAGCAGTACTTC
TRBV5-1,TRBD2,TRBJ2-2,NA,CASSLTGGTGELFF,TGCGCCAGCAGCTTGACGGGAGGGACCGGGGAGCTGTTTTTT
TRBV29-1,TRBD2,TRBJ2-1,once,CSVEEGLAGYNEQFF,TGCAGCGTTGAAGAGGGACTAGCGGGCTACAATGAGCAGTTCTTC
TRBV4-3,TRBD1,TRBJ2-6,NA,CASSPKPPTGLGSGANVLTF,TGCGCCAGCAGCCCCAAACCGCCGACAGGGTTAGGGTCTGGGGCCAACGTCCTGACTTTC
TRBV9,NA,TRBJ2-3,NA,CASSVAGAVADTQYF,TGTGCCAGCAGCGTAGCGGGAGCCGTGGCTGATACGCAGTATTTT
TRBV5-1,NA,TRBJ2-7,NA,CASSVDRSYEQYF,TGCGCCAGCAGCGTTGACAGATCCTACGAGCAGTACTTC
TRBV28,TRBD1,TRBJ2-7,NA,CASSRYGQGALYEQYF,TGTGCCAGCAGCCGATACGGACAGGGGGCCTTATACGAGCAGTACTTC
TRBV5-4,NA,TRBJ1-4,NA,CASSEQQNEKLFF,TGTGCCAGCAGCGAACAACAAAATGAAAAACTGTTTTTT
TRBV5-1,TRBD1,TRBJ1-1,NA,CASSWGQEAFF,TGCGCCAGCAGCTGGGGACAGGAAGCTTTCTTT
TRBV9,TRBD1,TRBJ1-2,once,CASSPSPWDRHYGYTF,TGTGCCAGCAGCCCCTCCCCCTGGGACAGACACTATGGCTACACCTTC
TRBV2,TRBD2,TRBJ2-1,NA,CASMGTSGYNEQFF,TGTGCCAGCATGGGGACTAGCGGATACAATGAGCAGTTCTTC
TRBV3-1/TRBV3-2,NA,TRBJ2-7,NA,CASSATGSEQYF,TGTGCCAGCAGCGCAACAGGGTCCGAGCAGTACTTC
TRBV7-6,TRBD1,TRBJ2-7,NA,CASSLIPGQGMNYEQYF,TGTGCCAGCAGCTTAATACCCGGACAGGGAATGAACTACGAGCAGTACTTC
TRBV2,NA,TRBJ2-1,NA,CASRPRFLDEQFF,TGTGCCAGCCGACCTAGGTTTTTGGATGAGCAGTTCTTC
TRBV27,NA,TRBJ1-2,once,CASSPTVAYGYTF,TGTGCCAGCAGTCCAACAGTGGCCTATGGCTACACCTTC
TRBV28,TRBD1,TRBJ2-6,NA,CASTGTGYLFSGANVLTF,TGTGCCAGCACCGGGACAGGGTACCTCTTCTCTGGGGCCAACGTCCTGACTTTC
TRBV28,NA,TRBJ2-7,NA,CASSSLLTRDIPLEQYF,TGTGCCAGCAGTTCACTCCTTACCCGGGACATACCTTTAGAGCAGTACTTC
TRBV7-9,TRBD2,TRBJ2-5,once,CASSLGLAEETQYF,TGTGCCAGCAGCTTAGGGCTAGCGGAAGAGACCCAGTACTTC
TRBV5-4,NA,TRBJ1-3,NA,CASSVQGAGNTIYF,TGTGCCAGCAGCGTACAGGGAGCTGGAAACACCATATATTTT
TRBV11-2,TRBD2,TRBJ2-7,NA,CASSLAGTSRSF,TGTGCCAGCAGCTTAGCGGGGACTAGCAGAAGCTTC
TRBV28,NA,TRBJ2-2,NA,CASSLLRMTGELFF,TGTGCCAGCAGTTTACTGCGGATGACCGGGGAGCTGTTTTTT
TRBV28,TRBD1,TRBJ1-2,NA,CASSLSGQGAQGYTF,TGTGCCAGCAGTTTAAGCGGACAGGGGGCGCAGGGCTACACCTTC
TRBV19,NA,TRBJ1-5,once,CASSIRDGSGQPQHF,TGTGCCAGTAGTATAAGAGACGGTTCAGGGCAGCCCCAGCATTTT